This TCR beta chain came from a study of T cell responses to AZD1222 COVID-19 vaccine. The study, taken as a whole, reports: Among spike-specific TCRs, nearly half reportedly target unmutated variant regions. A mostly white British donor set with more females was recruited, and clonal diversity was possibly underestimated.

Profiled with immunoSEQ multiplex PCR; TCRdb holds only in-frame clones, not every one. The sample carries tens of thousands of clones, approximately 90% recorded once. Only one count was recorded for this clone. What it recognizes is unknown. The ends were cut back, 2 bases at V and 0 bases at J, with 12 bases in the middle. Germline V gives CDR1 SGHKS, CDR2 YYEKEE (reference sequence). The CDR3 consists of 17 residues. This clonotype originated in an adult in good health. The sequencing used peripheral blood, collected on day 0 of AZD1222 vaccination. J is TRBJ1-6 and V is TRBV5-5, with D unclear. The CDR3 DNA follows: TGTGCCAGCAGCTTCTACGGGGTAACCTCCTATAATTCACCCCTCCACTTT. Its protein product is CASSFYGVTSYNSPLHF.